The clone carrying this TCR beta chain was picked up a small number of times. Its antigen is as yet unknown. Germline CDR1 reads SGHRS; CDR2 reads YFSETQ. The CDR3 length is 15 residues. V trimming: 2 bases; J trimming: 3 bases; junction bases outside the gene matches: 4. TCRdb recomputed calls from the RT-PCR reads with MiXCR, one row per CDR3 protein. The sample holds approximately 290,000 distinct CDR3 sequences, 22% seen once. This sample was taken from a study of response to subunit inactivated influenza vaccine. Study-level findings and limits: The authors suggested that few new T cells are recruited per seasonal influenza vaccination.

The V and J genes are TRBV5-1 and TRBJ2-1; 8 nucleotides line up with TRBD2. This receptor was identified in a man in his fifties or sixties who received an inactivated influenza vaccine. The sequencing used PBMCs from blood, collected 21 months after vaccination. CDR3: CASSLAGDYYNEQFF. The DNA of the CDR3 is TGCGCCAGCAGCTTAGCGGGGGATTACTACAATGAGCAGTTCTTC.